The clone carrying this TCR beta chain was counted ten times or more. The data stem from a study of T cells of healthy individuals. TCRdb reprocessed the 5' RACE reads with MiXCR, giving one entry per CDR3 protein. The data show 65,000 to 95,000 distinct CDR3 sequences, more than 4.5% seen once. The receptor was derived from a female donor in good health.

The CDR3 reads CASSRSLAESSYEQYF. The DNA of the CDR3 is TGTGCCAGCAGTCGCTCCCTAGCGGAGAGCTCCTACGAGCAGTACTTC. The V call is TRBV6-2 or TRBV6-3, the J call TRBJ2-7, with 7 bases identical to TRBD2. V trimming: 5 bases; J trimming: 0 bases; junction bases outside the gene matches: 10. The CDR3 extends over 16 amino acids. From germline, CDR1 is MNHEY and CDR2 SVGEGT.